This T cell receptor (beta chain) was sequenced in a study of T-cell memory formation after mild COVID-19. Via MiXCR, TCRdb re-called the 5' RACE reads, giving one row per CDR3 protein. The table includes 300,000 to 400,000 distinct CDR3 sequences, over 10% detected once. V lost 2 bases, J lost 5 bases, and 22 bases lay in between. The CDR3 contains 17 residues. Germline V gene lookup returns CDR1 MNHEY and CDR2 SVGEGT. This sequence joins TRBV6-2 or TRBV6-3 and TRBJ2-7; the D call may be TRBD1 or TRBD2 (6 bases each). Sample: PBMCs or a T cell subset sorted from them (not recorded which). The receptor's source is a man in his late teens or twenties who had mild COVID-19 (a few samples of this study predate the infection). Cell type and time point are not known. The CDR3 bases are TGTGCCAGCAGTTACCCGCCGGGGGCGGGTCTGAGGGACGAGCAGTACTTC. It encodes CASSYPPGAGLRDEQYF.